The source of this TCR beta chain is a study of T cell repertoires in cytomegalovirus infection. Study context: An indication of both CMV infection and matching HLA type came from public TCR beta signatures. The study's findings and limits: Clonotype analysis showed dominance of the ex vivo response by HLA-C-restricted CMV-specific TCR beta clonotypes. Summed public TCR beta family frequency identified CMV carriers bearing the relevant HLA.

TCRdb ran MiXCR on the reads and lists one entry per CDR3 protein. The sample carries more than 150,000 distinct CDR3 sequences, roughly 19% recorded once. Germline V gene data show CDR1 as SGHTA and CDR2 as FQGNSA. The V end was cut by 0 bases, the J end by 5 bases, with 14 bases between. The CDR3 length is 15 residues. There are many counts of this clonotype. Its specificity is unknown. This receptor was taken from a human donor in good health (CMV status not recorded). Some clones in this sample may be carry-over from other donors' samples. The V call is TRBV7-2, the J call TRBJ2-7; D tentatively reads TRBD1 or TRBD2 (5 bases each). The sample was PBMCs. The CDR3 loop reads CASSLAGTQDHEQYF. CDR3 coding DNA: TGTGCCAGCAGCTTAGCCGGGACCCAGGACCACGAGCAGTACTTC. The whole variable domain, remainder taken from reference TRBV7-2 and TRBJ2-7, is GAGVSQSPSNKVTEKGKDVELRCDPISGHTALYWYRQSLGQGLEFLIYFQGNSAPDKSGLPSDRFSAERTGGSVSTLTIQRTQQEDSAVYLCASSLAGTQDHEQYFGPGTRLTVT.